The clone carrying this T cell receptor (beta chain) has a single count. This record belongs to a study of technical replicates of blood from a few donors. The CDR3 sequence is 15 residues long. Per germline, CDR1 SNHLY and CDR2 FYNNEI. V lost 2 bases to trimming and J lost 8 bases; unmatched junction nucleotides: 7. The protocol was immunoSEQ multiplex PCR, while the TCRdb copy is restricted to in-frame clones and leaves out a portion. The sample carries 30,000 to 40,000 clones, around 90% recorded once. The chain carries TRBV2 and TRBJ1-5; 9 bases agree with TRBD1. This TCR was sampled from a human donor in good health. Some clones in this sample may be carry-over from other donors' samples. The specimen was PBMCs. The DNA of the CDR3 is TGTGCCAGCAGTGAATCCGGGACAGGGAGTGAGCCCCAGCATTTT. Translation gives CASSESGTGSEPQHF. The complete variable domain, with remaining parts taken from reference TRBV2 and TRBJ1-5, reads EPEVTQTPSHQVTQMGQEVILRCVPISNHLYFYWYRQILGQKVEFLVSFYNNEISEKSEIFDDQFSVERPDGSNFTLKIRSTKLEDSAMYFCASSESGTGSEPQHFGDGTRLSIL.